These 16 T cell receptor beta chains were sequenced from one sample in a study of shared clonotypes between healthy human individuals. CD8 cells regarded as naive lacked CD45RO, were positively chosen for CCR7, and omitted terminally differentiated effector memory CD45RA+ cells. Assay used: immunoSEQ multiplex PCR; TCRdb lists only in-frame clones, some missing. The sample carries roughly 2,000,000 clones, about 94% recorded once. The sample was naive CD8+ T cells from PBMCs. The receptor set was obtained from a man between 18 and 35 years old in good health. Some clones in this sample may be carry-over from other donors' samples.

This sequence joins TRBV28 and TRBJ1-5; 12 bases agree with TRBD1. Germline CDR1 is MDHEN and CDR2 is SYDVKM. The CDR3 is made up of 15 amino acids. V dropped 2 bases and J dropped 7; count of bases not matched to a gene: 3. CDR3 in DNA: TGTGCCAGCAGTTTAGGGACAGGGGGCTTGCAGCCCCAGCATTTT. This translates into CASSLGTGGLQPQHF.

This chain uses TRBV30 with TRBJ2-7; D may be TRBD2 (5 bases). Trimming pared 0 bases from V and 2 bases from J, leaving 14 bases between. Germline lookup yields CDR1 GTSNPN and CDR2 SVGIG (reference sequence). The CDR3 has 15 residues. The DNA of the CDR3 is TGTGCCTGGAGTGTACAGATAGCGCATACCTACGAGCAGTACTTC. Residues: CAWSVQIAHTYEQYF.

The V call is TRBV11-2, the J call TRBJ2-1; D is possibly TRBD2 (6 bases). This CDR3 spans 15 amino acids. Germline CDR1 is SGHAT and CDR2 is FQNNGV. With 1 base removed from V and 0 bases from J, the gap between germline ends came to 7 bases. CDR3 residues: CASSLVGSSYNEQFF. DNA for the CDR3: TGTGCCAGCAGCTTAGTCGGGAGCTCCTACAATGAGCAGTTCTTC. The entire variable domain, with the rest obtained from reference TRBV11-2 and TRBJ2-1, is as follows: EAGVAQSPRYKIIEKRQSVAFWCNPISGHATLYWYQQILGQGPKLLIQFQNNGVVDDSQLPKDRFSAERLKGVDSTLKIQPAKLEDSAVYLCASSLVGSSYNEQFFGPGTRLTVL.

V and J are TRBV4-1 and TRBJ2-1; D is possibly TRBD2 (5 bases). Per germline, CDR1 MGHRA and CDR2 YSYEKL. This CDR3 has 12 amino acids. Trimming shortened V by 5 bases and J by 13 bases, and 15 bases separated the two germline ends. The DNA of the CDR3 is TGCGCCAGCAGCTCCCGAGGGCTAGCACAGTTCTTC. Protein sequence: CASSSRGLAQFF.

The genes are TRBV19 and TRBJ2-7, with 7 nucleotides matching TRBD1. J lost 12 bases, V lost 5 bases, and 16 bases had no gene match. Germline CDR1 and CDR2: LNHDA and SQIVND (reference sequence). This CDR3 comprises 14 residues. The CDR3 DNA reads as TGTGCCAGTAGTTTAACAGGGGCCCGAAGGCGAGTGTACTTC. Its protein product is CASSLTGARRRVYF.

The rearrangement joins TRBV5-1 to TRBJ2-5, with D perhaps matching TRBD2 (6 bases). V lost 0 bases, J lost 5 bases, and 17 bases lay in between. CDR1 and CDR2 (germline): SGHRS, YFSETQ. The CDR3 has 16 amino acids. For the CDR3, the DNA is TGCGCCAGCAGCTTGGGGGTTGGAGGGAGTGGCGAGACCCAGTACTTC. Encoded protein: CASSLGVGGSGETQYF.

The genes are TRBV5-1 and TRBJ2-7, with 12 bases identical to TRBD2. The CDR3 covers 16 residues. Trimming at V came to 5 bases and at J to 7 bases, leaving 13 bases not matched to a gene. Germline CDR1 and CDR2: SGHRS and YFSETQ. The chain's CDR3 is CASRYHLAGGPEEQYF. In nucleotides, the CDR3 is TGCGCCAGCAGATACCACCTAGCGGGAGGGCCCGAGGAGCAGTACTTC. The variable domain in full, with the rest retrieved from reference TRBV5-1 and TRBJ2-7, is KAGVTQTPRYLIKTRGQQVTLSCSPISGHRSVSWYQQTPGQGLQFLFEYFSETQRNKGNFPGRFSGRQFSNSRSEMNVSTLELGDSALYLCASRYHLAGGPEEQYFGPGTRLTVT.

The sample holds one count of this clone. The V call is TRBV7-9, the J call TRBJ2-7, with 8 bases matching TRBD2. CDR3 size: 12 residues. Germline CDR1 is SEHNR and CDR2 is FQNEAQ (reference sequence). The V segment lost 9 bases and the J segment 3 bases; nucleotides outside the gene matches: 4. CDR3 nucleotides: TGTGCCAGGATTAGCGGGAACTACGAGCAGTACTTC. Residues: CARISGNYEQYF.

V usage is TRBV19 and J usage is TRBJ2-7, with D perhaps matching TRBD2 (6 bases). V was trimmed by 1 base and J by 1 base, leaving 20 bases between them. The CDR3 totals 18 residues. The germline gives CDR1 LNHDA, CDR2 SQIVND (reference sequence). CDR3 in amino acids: CASSIASRNSGVSYEQYF. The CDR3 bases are TGTGCCAGTAGTATAGCAAGTCGTAATAGCGGAGTGTCCTACGAGCAGTACTTC.

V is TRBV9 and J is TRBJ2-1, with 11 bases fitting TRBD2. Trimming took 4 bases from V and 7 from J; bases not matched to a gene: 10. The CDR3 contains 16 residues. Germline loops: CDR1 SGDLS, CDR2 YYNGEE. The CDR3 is CASSLKGLADRNEQFF. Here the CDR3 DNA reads TGTGCCAGCAGCCTTAAGGGACTAGCGGACAGGAATGAGCAGTTCTTC.

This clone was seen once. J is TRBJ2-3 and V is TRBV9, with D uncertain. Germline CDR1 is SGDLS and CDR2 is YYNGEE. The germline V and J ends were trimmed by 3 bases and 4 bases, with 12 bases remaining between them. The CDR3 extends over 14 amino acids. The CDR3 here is CASSAGLSPDTQYF. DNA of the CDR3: TGTGCCAGCAGCGCCGGGCTAAGCCCAGATACGCAGTATTTT.

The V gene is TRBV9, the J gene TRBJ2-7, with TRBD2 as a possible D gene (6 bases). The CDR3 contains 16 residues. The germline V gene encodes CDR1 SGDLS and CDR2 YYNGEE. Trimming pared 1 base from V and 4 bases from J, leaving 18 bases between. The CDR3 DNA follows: TGTGCCAGCAGCGTATTTGGAACGGGAGTCGGTTACGAGCAGTACTTC. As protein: CASSVFGTGVGYEQYF.

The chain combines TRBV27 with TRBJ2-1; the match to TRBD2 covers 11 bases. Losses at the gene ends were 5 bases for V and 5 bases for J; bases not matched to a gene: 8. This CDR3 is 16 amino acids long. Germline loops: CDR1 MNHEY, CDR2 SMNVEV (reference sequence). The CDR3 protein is CASSPLAGGIDNEQFF. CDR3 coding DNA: TGTGCCAGCAGTCCTTTAGCGGGAGGGATTGACAATGAGCAGTTCTTC.

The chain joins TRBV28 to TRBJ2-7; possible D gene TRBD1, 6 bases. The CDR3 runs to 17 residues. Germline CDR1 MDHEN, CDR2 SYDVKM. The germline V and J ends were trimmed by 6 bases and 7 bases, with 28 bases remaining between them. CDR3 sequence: CASSPGQGKGRFGEQYF. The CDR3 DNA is TGTGCCAGCAGCCCCGGGCAGGGGAAAGGTCGTTTTGGAGAGCAGTACTTC.

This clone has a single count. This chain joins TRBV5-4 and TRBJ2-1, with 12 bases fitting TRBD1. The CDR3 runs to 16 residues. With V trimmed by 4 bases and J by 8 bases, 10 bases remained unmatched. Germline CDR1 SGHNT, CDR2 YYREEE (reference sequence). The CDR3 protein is CASSPRGQGARDEQFF. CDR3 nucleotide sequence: TGTGCCAGCAGCCCCCGGGGACAGGGGGCTAGGGATGAGCAGTTCTTC.

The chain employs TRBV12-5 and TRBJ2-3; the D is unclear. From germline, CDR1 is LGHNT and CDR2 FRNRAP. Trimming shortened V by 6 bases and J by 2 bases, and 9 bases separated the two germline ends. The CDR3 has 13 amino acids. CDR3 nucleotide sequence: TGTGCTAGTGGGAGATCTTCCACAGATACGCAGTATTTT. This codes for CASGRSSTDTQYF.